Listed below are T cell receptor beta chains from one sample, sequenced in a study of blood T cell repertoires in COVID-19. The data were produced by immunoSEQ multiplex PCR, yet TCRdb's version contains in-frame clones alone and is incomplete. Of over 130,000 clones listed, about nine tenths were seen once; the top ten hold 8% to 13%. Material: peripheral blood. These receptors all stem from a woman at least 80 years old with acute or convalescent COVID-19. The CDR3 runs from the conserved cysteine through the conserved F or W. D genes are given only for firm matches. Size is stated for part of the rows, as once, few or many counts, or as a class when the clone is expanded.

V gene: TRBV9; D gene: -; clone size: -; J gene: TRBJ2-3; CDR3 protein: CASSALGGVADTQYF; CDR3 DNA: TGTGCCAGCAGCGCGCTTGGAGGGGTGGCAGATACGCAGTATTTT
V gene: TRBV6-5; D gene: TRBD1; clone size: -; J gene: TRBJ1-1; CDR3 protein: CASRTGPNTEAFF; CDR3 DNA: TGTGCCAGCCGGACAGGTCCAAACACTGAAGCTTTCTTT
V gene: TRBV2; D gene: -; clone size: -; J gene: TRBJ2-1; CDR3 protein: CASSEGGAADANEQFF; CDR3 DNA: TGTGCCAGCAGTGAGGGGGGGGCAGCAGACGCCAATGAGCAGTTCTTC
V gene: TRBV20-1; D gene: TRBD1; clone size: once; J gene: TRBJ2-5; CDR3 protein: CSARQGETQYF; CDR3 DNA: TGCAGTGCGCGACAGGGAGAGACCCAGTACTTC
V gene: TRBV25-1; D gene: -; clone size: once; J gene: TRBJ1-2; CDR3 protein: CASSGGGMYGYTF; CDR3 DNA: TGTGCCAGCAGTGGCGGGGGGATGTATGGCTACACCTTC
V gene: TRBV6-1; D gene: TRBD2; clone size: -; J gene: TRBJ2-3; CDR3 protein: CASSEALGLAGTDTQYF; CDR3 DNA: TGTGCCAGCAGTGAAGCGCTGGGGCTAGCGGGCACAGATACGCAGTATTTT
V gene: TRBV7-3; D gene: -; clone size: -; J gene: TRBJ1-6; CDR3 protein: CASSLSPRYNSPLHF; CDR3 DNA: TGTGCCAGCAGCTTATCTCCCCGTTATAATTCACCCCTCCACTTT
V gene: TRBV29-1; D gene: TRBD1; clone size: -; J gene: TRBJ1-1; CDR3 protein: CSVVPYRGENTEAFF; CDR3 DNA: TGCAGCGTTGTCCCCTACAGGGGCGAAAACACTGAAGCTTTCTTT
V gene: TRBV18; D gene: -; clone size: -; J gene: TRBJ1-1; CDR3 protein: CASSPLTGGRDTEAFF; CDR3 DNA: TGTGCCAGCTCACCACTGACGGGAGGAAGGGACACTGAAGCTTTCTTT
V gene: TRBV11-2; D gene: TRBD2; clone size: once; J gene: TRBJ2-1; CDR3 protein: CASSSSGLEYNEQFF; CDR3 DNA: TGTGCCAGCAGCTCAAGTGGACTAGAGTACAATGAGCAGTTCTTC